These T cell receptor beta chains were read from a single sample in a study of OX40 agonist ivuxolimab in advanced cancers. The table came from immunoSEQ multiplex PCR; TCRdb's copy has only in-frame clones and leaves some out. This sample has around 84,000 clones, with more than 70% found just once. The sample in question was CD4+ or CD8+ T cells sorted from blood, obtained in a trial of the OX40 agonist ivuxolimab. The receptors were gathered from an adult with an advanced solid tumor such as melanoma, head and neck, liver or kidney cancer. CDR3s include the opening cysteine and the closing phenylalanine or tryptophan. Clone size is shown for a subset of rows, as once, few, many or a class of expanded clone.

TRBV5-1,TRBJ2-7,-,CASSLDQGGFYEQYF
TRBV27,TRBJ2-1,-,CASTYTGGLMNEQFF
TRBV19,TRBJ1-2,-,CASSIPHPGQNYGYTF
TRBV5-1,TRBJ2-5,-,CASSLASGVQETQYF
TRBV2,TRBJ2-7,-,CASSGGPGHRTIWGSYEQYF
TRBV2,TRBJ2-3,once,CARDSSGSSTDTQYF
TRBV9,TRBJ2-1,once,CASSVDVGSRDEQFF
TRBV6-6,TRBJ2-1,-,CASNRDRGRYNEQFF
TRBV19,TRBJ2-3,-,CASSSRLAGSTDTQYF
TRBV20-1,TRBJ2-5,-,CSAGQGPREYF
TRBV6-5,TRBJ2-7,once,CASSYSVVRGRYEQYF
TRBV6-4,TRBJ1-1,-,CASSVGQATEAFF
TRBV7-9,TRBJ2-2,-,CASSLWGSGELFF
TRBV11-2,TRBJ1-1,-,CASSLLGTEAFF
TRBV14,TRBJ1-6,-,CASSQDGGVLSSYNSPLHF
TRBV5-1,TRBJ1-1,-,CASSLERTGYLNTEAFF
TRBV6-1,TRBJ2-5,-,CASSVGRGLGGETQYF
TRBV5-1,TRBJ2-3,once,CASSLRSNTDTQYF
TRBV5-1,-,-,CASSPGGAATYEQYF
TRBV9,TRBJ1-1,-,CASSANKGTEAFF
TRBV19,TRBJ2-1,-,CASTQGGSSYNEQFF
TRBV11-3,TRBJ2-7,-,CASSLGGAGAEQYF
TRBV7-9,TRBJ1-2,-,CASSLNNPADGYTF
TRBV29-1,TRBJ2-1,-,CSGRAGRVNEQFF
TRBV5-1,TRBJ2-5,few,CASSLADRGLRGWSQETQYF
TRBV27,TRBJ1-2,-,CASRERGSFSDYTF
TRBV21-1,TRBJ2-2,-,CASSPIAGGPYTGELFF
TRBV2,TRBJ2-2,-,CASSENRGITGELFF
TRBV5-6,TRBJ1-2,once,CASSLGAGLTIYGYTF
TRBV6-5,TRBJ1-4,few,CASSSRWRGEKLFF
TRBV6-8,TRBJ2-7,-,CATGGKSDSSYEQYF
TRBV6-1,TRBJ1-5,-,CASSWGQGGNQPQHF
TRBV7-8,TRBJ1-1,-,CASSRLGFPEAFF
TRBV7-9,TRBJ2-1,-,CASSLVGPLAGNEQFF
TRBV6-1,TRBJ2-1,-,CASIPSGVYNEQFF
TRBV6-6,TRBJ2-3,-,CASSPTGSRTDTQYF
TRBV14,TRBJ1-4,once,CASSLRTGVGEKLFF
TRBV6-1,TRBJ2-1,-,CASDGLSYNEQFF
TRBV7-7,TRBJ2-1,-,CASSPGLAGGDNEQFF
TRBV27,TRBJ2-7,-,CASRPIGGGGGEQYF
TRBV5-1,TRBJ2-7,-,CASSLVAGGTYEQYF
TRBV28,TRBJ2-5,-,CASSLGRLSKGETQYF
TRBV15,TRBJ2-1,-,CATSRNYNEQFF
TRBV2,TRBJ2-1,-,CASMGGPPNEQFF
TRBV6-6,TRBJ1-4,-,CASRGGGVNEKLFF
TRBV28,TRBJ2-3,-,CASSLGQGGTDTQYF
TRBV5-4,TRBJ2-1,-,CASSFPGLAGGSREQFF
TRBV11-2,TRBJ2-3,-,CASSPPPPGGLGDTQYF
TRBV5-4,TRBJ1-3,-,CASSPTLLGSGNTIYF
TRBV6-1,TRBJ2-2,-,CASSELQGTGELFF